One sample yielded the 13 T cell receptor beta chains listed below, sequenced in a study of T cells expressing NK-cell markers. TCRdb re-called the 5' RACE reads; one entry per CDR3 protein, DNA not given. This sample's table reports approximately 150,000 distinct CDR3 sequences. Sequenced sample: blood T cells: a sorted CD56 or NKG2C T cell subset, CD4+ or CD8+ T cells, or bulk PBMC T cells (not recorded which). The origin of the receptors is a man between 18 and 35 years old in good health.

The chain uses TRBV7-9 and TRBJ2-7; TCRdb lists TRBD1, though no DNA is available to test this call. Germline lookup yields CDR1 SEHNR and CDR2 FQNEAQ (reference sequence). The CDR3 is made up of 11 amino acids. CDR3 amino acids: CASSSDRGEYF.

This chain links TRBV10-3 with TRBJ2-3; the TRBD2 assignment by TCRdb is unverifiable without DNA. Germline loops: CDR1 ENHRY, CDR2 SYGVKD. The CDR3 runs 17 residues. The CDR3 loop is CAISGGREGLAGDTQYF.

V and J are TRBV6-2 or TRBV6-3 and TRBJ2-1; checking the TCRdb D call of TRBD2 is not possible without DNA. CDR1 MNHEY and CDR2 SVGEGT come from the germline V gene. CDR3 length: 15 residues. The CDR3 loop is CASSYRREVSNEQFF.

The chain joins TRBV30 to TRBJ1-1. The CDR3 contains 14 residues. CDR1 and CDR2 from the germline V gene are GTSNPN and SVGIG (reference sequence). The CDR3 sequence is CAWSVSGGATEAFF.

The gene calls are TRBV9 and TRBJ2-1; checking the TCRdb D call of TRBD2 is not possible without DNA. CDR3 size: 15 residues. Germline CDR1 SGDLS, CDR2 YYNGEE. The CDR3 is CASSVGSSGRNEQFF.

The genes are TRBV29-1 and TRBJ2-7; absent DNA, TCRdb's TRBD1 call cannot be checked. The CDR3 has 15 amino acids. The germline gives CDR1 SQVTM, CDR2 ANQGSEA. This CDR3 reads CSVDFGQGASYEQYF.

The rearrangement links TRBV30 to TRBJ2-7; TCRdb gives TRBD1 as the D gene, but with no DNA this cannot be confirmed. The CDR3 is 15 amino acids. Germline CDR1 and CDR2: GTSNPN and SVGIG (reference sequence). The CDR3 is CAWSKGQFSSYEQYF. Complete variable domain (other parts from reference TRBV30 and TRBJ2-7): SQTIHQWPATLVQPVGSPLSLECTVEGTSNPNLYWYRQAAGRGLQLLFYSVGIGQISSEVPQNLSASRPQDRQFILSSKKLLLSDSGFYLCAWSKGQFSSYEQYFGPGTRLTVT.

CDR3: CASRSRTASGNTDTQYF. The chain uses TRBV19 and TRBJ2-3; TCRdb outputs TRBD2, but without DNA this stays unchecked. CDR3 size: 17 residues. The V gene's germline CDR1 is LNHDA and CDR2 SQIVND (reference sequence).

The V call is TRBV11-2, the J call TRBJ2-3; the D call of TRBD1 rests on TCRdb alone, since no DNA is present to check it. The length of the CDR3 is 15 residues. Germline CDR1 and CDR2: SGHAT and FQNNGV. CDR3 loop: CASSFWGRDTDTQYF.

The genes are TRBV6-2 or TRBV6-3 and TRBJ1-5; TCRdb's assignment of TRBD1 cannot be checked, as there is no DNA. Germline values: CDR1 MNHEY, CDR2 SVGEGT. The CDR3 loop spans 16 amino acids. The CDR3 reads CASSLTRDRGGQPQHF.

The chain has TRBV24-1 and TRBJ2-5. The CDR3 runs 13 residues. Germline V lookup: CDR1 KGHDR, CDR2 SFDVKD. Here the CDR3 reads CATSTWTQETQYF.

The rearrangement uses TRBV4-3 and TRBJ2-7. CDR3 length: 15 amino acids. The germline V gene encodes CDR1 LGHNA and CDR2 YSLEER. This chain's CDR3 is CASRPARVRDDEQYF.

The chain uses TRBV6-2 or TRBV6-3 and TRBJ2-1. Germline CDR1 reads MNHEY; CDR2 reads SVGEGT. This CDR3 is 13 amino acids long. The CDR3 loop is CASNRVSYNEQFF.